Listed here are 26 T cell receptor beta chains from one sample, sequenced in a study of cytomegalovirus exposure and HLA in healthy donors. The PCR had 60 Vbeta and 13 Jbeta primers. Data came from immunoSEQ multiplex PCR; TCRdb stores just in-frame clones and leaves some out. Among about 160,000 clones listed, roughly 85% were seen once. Sequenced sample: PBMCs. The source is a man aged 25-45 years in good health and CMV-seronegative.

The chain has TRBV10-3 and TRBJ2-2; 9 positions match TRBD1. The CDR3 length is 15 residues. Trimming removed 4 bases from V and 5 bases from J; junction bases left unmatched: 5. Germline V gene lookup returns CDR1 ENHRY and CDR2 SYGVKD. As DNA, the CDR3 is TGTGCCATCAGTGCCCTCGACAGGGGGACCGGGGAGCTGTTTTTT. Encoded protein: CAISALDRGTGELFF.

For this clone: This same CDR3 is encoded by further DNA sequences in the sample. V and J are TRBV7-9 and TRBJ2-7; D is possibly TRBD1 (6 bases). V lost 5 bases and J lost 4, with 15 bases in between. The CDR3 length is 14 residues. Per the germline V gene, CDR1 is SEHNR and CDR2 is FQNEAQ (reference sequence). Here the CDR3 reads CASSRQGLLYEQYF. In DNA form, the CDR3 reads TGTGCCAGCAGCCGGCAGGGGCTTTTATACGAGCAGTACTTC.

The rearrangement joins TRBV28 to TRBJ1-6; 7 bases line up with TRBD1. Trimming cost V 7 bases and J 0 bases; bases outside gene matches: 9. Germline V gene data show CDR1 as MDHEN and CDR2 as SYDVKM. The CDR3 length is 17 residues. Here the CDR3 DNA reads TGTGCCAGCATATGGGGGACAGCCAGCTCCTATAATTCACCCCTCCACTTT. Translating gives CASIWGTASSYNSPLHF.

The J gene is TRBJ1-1, the V gene TRBV28; perhaps TRBD1 as D (5 bases). The CDR3 sequence is 16 residues long. The germline V gene has CDR1 MDHEN and CDR2 SYDVKM. The V end lost 6 bases, the J end lost 6 bases, and 23 bases lay between the germline ends. The CDR3 bases are TGTGCCAGCAGGGAAAGTACAGGCGGTTCATTTGCTGAAGCTTTCTTT. Protein sequence: CASRESTGGSFAEAFF.

This chain joins TRBV28 and TRBJ1-5; TRBD1 agrees at 8 bases. The CDR3 runs to 14 residues. Germline V gives CDR1 MDHEN, CDR2 SYDVKM. V shed 2 bases and J 6 bases; nucleotides not matched to a gene: 3. The CDR3 DNA sequence: TGTGCCAGCAGTTTAGACAGGGGTGGTCAGCCCCAGCATTTT. Its translation: CASSLDRGGQPQHF.

The chain joins TRBV5-5 to TRBJ2-5, with TRBD2 identical over 7 bases. The germline V gene has CDR1 SGHKS and CDR2 YYEKEE (reference sequence). The CDR3 loop spans 13 amino acids. V lost 4 bases to trimming and J lost 5 bases; unmatched junction nucleotides: 5. The CDR3 here is CASSRTSRETQYF. The CDR3 bases are TGTGCCAGCAGCCGGACTAGTCGGGAGACCCAGTACTTC.

CDR3: CASSPGQGTEAFF. The CDR3 region has the DNA TGTGCCAGCTCACCAGGACAGGGGACTGAAGCTTTCTTT. The chain links TRBV18 to TRBJ1-1, with 9 bases lining up with TRBD1. Germline V gene data show CDR1 as KGHSH and CDR2 as LQKENI. V gave up 2 bases and J gave up 5 bases; unmatched junction bases: 0. The CDR3 totals 13 residues.

This clone was counted a few times. The genes are TRBV9 and TRBJ2-7; the D gene is possibly TRBD2 (5 bases). V gave up 3 bases and J gave up 5 bases, with 21 bases separating them. Looked up from germline, CDR1 is SGDLS and CDR2 is YYNGEE. The CDR3 runs to 16 residues. CDR3 protein: CASSARRGSPSNEQYF. The CDR3, as DNA: TGTGCCAGCAGCGCTCGTCGGGGTTCTCCCTCGAACGAGCAGTACTTC.

The V and J genes are TRBV7-8 and TRBJ1-1; TRBD1 agrees at 7 bases. The CDR3 covers 15 residues. V lost 1 base, J lost 4 bases, and 6 bases stayed unmatched. The germline V gene encodes CDR1 SGHVS and CDR2 FQNEAQ. CDR3 nucleotide sequence: TGTGCCAGCAGCTTAGAGGTAGGGGGCAGCACTGAAGCTTTCTTT. Translating it yields CASSLEVGGSTEAFF.

This chain connects TRBV7-9 to TRBJ2-2, with D perhaps matching TRBD1 (6 bases). Trimming stripped 1 base from V and 6 bases from J, with 9 bases between. CDR1 SEHNR and CDR2 FQNEAQ come from the germline V gene (reference sequence). This CDR3 is built from 14 residues. The chain's CDR3 is CASSLVQGSGELFF. CDR3 coding DNA: TGTGCCAGCAGCTTAGTACAGGGATCCGGGGAGCTGTTTTTT.

V gene TRBV5-4 combines with J gene TRBJ2-7; TRBD1 aligns across 8 bases. The germline V gene has CDR1 SGHNT and CDR2 YYREEE (reference sequence). With 4 bases clipped from V and 3 bases from J, the junction kept 3 bases outside the gene matches. The CDR3 totals 13 residues. The CDR3 is CASSGTGIYEQYF. For the CDR3, the DNA is TGTGCCAGCAGCGGGACAGGAATCTACGAGCAGTACTTC.

The rearrangement links TRBV28 to TRBJ1-1; the match to TRBD1 covers 8 bases. The V segment lost 8 bases and the J segment 0 bases; nucleotides outside the gene matches: 17. There are 18 residues in the CDR3. CDR1 is MDHEN, CDR2 SYDVKM, per germline. The CDR3: CASPQLGAGQVMNTEAFF. The CDR3 DNA reads as TGTGCCAGCCCCCAACTCGGGGCGGGACAGGTCATGAACACTGAAGCTTTCTTT.

This chain uses TRBV13 with TRBJ1-4; D is possibly TRBD1 (5 bases). V gave up 6 bases and J gave up 12 bases, with 20 bases separating them. This CDR3 comprises 14 residues. Germline CDR1 is PRHDT and CDR2 is FYEKMQ (reference sequence). CDR3 DNA: TGTGCCAGCAGGGCAGGCCTTAGGGAAGGGGAACTGTTTTTT. Translated: CASRAGLREGELFF.

CDR3: CASRGRVNEQYF. CDR3 coding DNA: TGTGCCAGCAGGGGCAGGGTAAACGAGCAGTACTTC. This sequence joins TRBV6-6 and TRBJ2-7, with a possible D match to TRBD1 (5 bases). Germline V gene sequence: CDR1 MNHNY, CDR2 SVGAGI (reference sequence). The CDR3 is 12 amino acids. Trimming removed 6 bases at V and 5 bases at J, with 11 bases between.

Here the CDR3 reads CASSQDRRNSPLHF. The CDR3, as DNA: TGCGCCAGCAGCCAAGATCGGCGGAATTCACCCCTCCACTTT. The chain couples TRBV4-3 to TRBJ1-6; no firm D call. CDR1 and CDR2 (germline): LGHNA, YSLEER. The CDR3 covers 14 residues. Deletions cut 0 bases from V and 7 bases from J, with 7 bases between.

This chain links TRBV10-2 with TRBJ1-5; 8 bases line up with TRBD1. V was pared by 5 bases and J by 3 bases, with 3 bases of the junction left unmatched. The CDR3 is made up of 14 amino acids. In germline, CDR1 is WSHSY, CDR2 SAAADI. The CDR3: CASSQTGDNQPQHF. CDR3 nucleotide sequence: TGCGCCAGCAGTCAGACAGGGGACAATCAGCCCCAGCATTTT.

The DNA for the CDR3 is TGCGCCAGCACAACACAACCGGGAAATCCGACCGAGCAGTACTTC. As protein: CASTTQPGNPTEQYF. V usage is TRBV5-1 and J usage is TRBJ2-7; the D gene is possibly TRBD2 (5 bases). The CDR3 is made up of 15 amino acids. Germline V gene lookup returns CDR1 SGHRS and CDR2 YFSETQ. V was shortened by 6 bases and J by 6 bases, with 22 bases between the two germline ends. The variable domain in full, with the rest retrieved from reference TRBV5-1 and TRBJ2-7, is KAGVTQTPRYLIKTRGQQVTLSCSPISGHRSVSWYQQTPGQGLQFLFEYFSETQRNKGNFPGRFSGRQFSNSRSEMNVSTLELGDSALYLCASTTQPGNPTEQYFGPGTRLTVT.

The genes are TRBV6-5 and TRBJ1-4; 9 nucleotides line up with TRBD1. The CDR3 covers 14 residues. Unmatched junction bases numbered 6, after V lost 6 bases and J lost 7 bases. Germline values: CDR1 MNHEY, CDR2 SVGAGI. The CDR3 nucleotides read TGTGCCAGCAGAGACACGGACAGGGGTGAAAAACTGTTTTTT. Translation gives CASRDTDRGEKLFF.

In nucleotides, the CDR3 is TGTGCCAGCAGCCCAGGCGGGGGGCCCATGAATGAGCAGTTCTTC. Amino acids: CASSPGGGPMNEQFF. The J gene is TRBJ2-1, the V gene TRBV7-6; 8 nucleotides line up with TRBD2. Trimming removed 5 bases from V and 7 bases from J; junction bases left unmatched: 10. The germline V gene has CDR1 SGHVS and CDR2 FNYEAQ. This CDR3 spans 15 amino acids.

The rearrangement joins TRBV11-2 to TRBJ2-1; D uncertain. Trimming left V 3 bases short and J 4 bases short, with 7 bases between. Germline V gene lookup returns CDR1 SGHAT and CDR2 FQNNGV. The CDR3 is 13 residues long. In DNA, the CDR3 is TGTGCCAGCAGCTTGACGGGTTACAATGAGCAGTTCTTC. Amino acids: CASSLTGYNEQFF.

This clone has just a few counts. The chain uses TRBV30 and TRBJ2-1; TRBD2 matches 14 bases. This CDR3 comprises 16 residues. V lost 5 bases to trimming and J lost 2 bases; unmatched junction nucleotides: 5. Per germline, CDR1 GTSNPN and CDR2 SVGIG (reference sequence). The CDR3 nucleotides are TGTGCCTGGGTATCGGGACTAGCGGGAGCCTACAATGAGCAGTTCTTC. This gives the protein CAWVSGLAGAYNEQFF.

The chain has TRBV7-3 and TRBJ2-2; no definite D call. Germline values: CDR1 SGHTA, CDR2 FQGTGA. Trimming left V 1 base short and J 4 bases short, with 16 bases between. The CDR3 covers 17 residues. DNA of the CDR3: TGTGCCAGCAGCTTAAGGGTGGGCCTGATGGGCACCGGGGAGCTGTTTTTT. It yields the protein CASSLRVGLMGTGELFF.

The chain is built from TRBV7-2 and TRBJ2-3, with 11 bases matching TRBD2. This CDR3 spans 17 amino acids. Looked up from germline, CDR1 is SGHTA and CDR2 is FQGNSA. The V segment lost 5 bases and the J segment 4 bases; nucleotides outside the gene matches: 11. The CDR3 is CASSGKTSGMVPDTQYF. CDR3 nucleotides: TGTGCCAGCAGCGGCAAGACTAGCGGGATGGTGCCAGATACGCAGTATTTT.

The chain is built from TRBV28 and TRBJ1-1; D unclear. Germline V gene lookup returns CDR1 MDHEN and CDR2 SYDVKM. Deletions cut 7 bases from V and 3 bases from J, with 21 bases between. The CDR3 totals 16 residues. As DNA, the CDR3 is TGTGCCAGCATCAATTATATCCGTCCCCAGGACACTGAAGCTTTCTTT. Encoded protein: CASINYIRPQDTEAFF.

V usage is TRBV7-3 and J usage is TRBJ2-5; possible D gene TRBD1, 5 bases. V lost 6 bases to trimming and J lost 2 bases, with 10 bases between them. CDR3 length: 13 residues. Germline V gene sequence: CDR1 SGHTA, CDR2 FQGTGA. CDR3 sequence (DNA): TGTGCCAGCAGGACAGACCAGCAAGAGACCCAGTACTTC. Protein product: CASRTDQQETQYF.

The rearrangement joins TRBV18 to TRBJ1-4; 8 bases match TRBD1. Germline CDR1 and CDR2: KGHSH and LQKENI. The V and J ends lost 6 bases and 5 bases, in that order; junction bases with no gene match: 2. CDR3 length: 13 amino acids. The CDR3 reads CASSRTGNEKLFF. The CDR3 DNA sequence: TGTGCCAGCTCTCGGACAGGGAATGAAAAACTGTTTTTT.